The clone carrying this TCR beta chain has a count of ten or more. The antigen is unknown. These data originate in a study of CD8 T cells in ankylosing spondylitis. Regarding the study as a whole: Characteristic of ankylosing spondylitis blood, it appeared, was a TCR beta motif comprising roughly eight highly homologous variants. There was reportedly significant enrichment of clones that were disease-linked in matched ankylosing spondylitis synovial fluid.

Germline V gene lookup returns CDR1 SGDLS and CDR2 YYNGEE. V was cut by 0 bases and J by 0 bases, with 9 bases left in between. The CDR3 runs 15 residues. One entry per CDR3 protein, called by TCRdb with MiXCR from the 5' RACE reads. The table lists around 160,000 distinct CDR3 sequences, 11% of them singletons, with about 29% in the top ten. What was sequenced was blood, either unsorted or a sorted T cell fraction (not recorded which). This TCR was sampled from a male donor with ankylosing spondylitis or in good health (not recorded which). The chain links TRBV9 to TRBJ1-1; maybe TRBD1 (6 bases). CDR3 region: CASSVEGGMNTEAFF. CDR3 in DNA: TGTGCCAGCAGCGTAGAGGGGGGGATGAACACTGAAGCTTTCTTT.